This entry features one TCR beta chain sequence. V was shortened by 5 bases and J by 6 bases, with 16 bases between the two germline ends. CDR3 length equals 14 residues. The sample originates from a study of patients and donors after allogeneic stem cell transplantation. TCRdb ran MiXCR on the RT-PCR reads and lists one entry per CDR3 protein. The sample records about 960,000 distinct CDR3 sequences, more than 15% being singletons. The chain joins TRBV12-3 or TRBV12-4 to TRBJ1-2; D is perhaps TRBD1 (6 bases). The clonotype comes from a human donor who was either an allogeneic HSCT recipient or a stem cell or donor lymphocyte infusion donor (not recorded which). It is not recorded whose cells these are; they may come from a transplant donor. Sequencing was performed on blood, either unsorted or a sorted T cell fraction (not recorded which). The CDR3 reads CASSTPRDTNGYTF. CDR3 in DNA: TGTGCCAGCAGTACGCCCCGGGACACAAATGGCTACACCTTC.